The 12 T cell receptor beta chains below come from one sample, sequenced in a study of control samples from healthy donors and cancer patients. Some clones are missing from TCRdb's copy, which holds only in-frame ones; the method was immunoSEQ multiplex PCR. The sample records approximately 140,000 clones, less than 95% being singletons. The sample was blood. These receptors were obtained from a man aged 18 to 30 in good health.

The rearrangement joins TRBV9 to TRBJ2-3; 9 bases agree with TRBD1. The V and J ends lost 3 bases and 7 bases, in that order; junction bases with no gene match: 18. Germline V gene data show CDR1 as SGDLS and CDR2 as YYNGEE. The length of the CDR3 is 18 residues. The CDR3 reads CASSARTGDPTISHTQYF. The CDR3 DNA follows: TGTGCCAGCAGCGCCCGGACAGGGGACCCCACTATCTCACATACGCAGTATTTT.

This rearrangement joins TRBV19 to TRBJ2-7; 9 nucleotides line up with TRBD1. The CDR3 totals 14 residues. J was trimmed by 1 base and V by 4 bases; bases with no gene match: 2. Germline values: CDR1 LNHDA, CDR2 SQIVND (reference sequence). The CDR3 here is CASSTGQGSYEQYF. DNA for the CDR3: TGTGCCAGTAGTACGGGACAGGGATCCTACGAGCAGTACTTC.

The chain combines TRBV15 with TRBJ2-3, with 11 nucleotides matching TRBD2. The germline gives CDR1 LNHNV, CDR2 YYDKDF (reference sequence). V shed 2 bases, J shed 4 bases, and the junction held 8 bases outside the gene matches. This CDR3 is 17 amino acids long. The CDR3 spells CATSRPISGGASDTQYF. CDR3 bases: TGTGCCACCAGCAGACCCATTAGCGGGGGGGCTTCAGATACGCAGTATTTT. The full variable domain, rest sourced from reference TRBV15 and TRBJ2-3, is DAMVIQNPRYQVTQFGKPVTLSCSQTLNHNVMYWYQQKSSQAPKLLFHYYDKDFNNEADTPDNFQSRRPNTSFCFLDIRSPGLGDTAMYLCATSRPISGGASDTQYFGPGTRLTVL.

The V gene is TRBV28, the J gene TRBJ1-2, with D maybe TRBD1 (5 bases). The CDR3 runs 16 residues. The V gene's germline CDR1 is MDHEN and CDR2 SYDVKM. Trimming pared 1 base from V and 5 bases from J, leaving 17 bases between. CDR3 amino acids: CASSLLHTGGTYGYTF. DNA for the CDR3: TGTGCCAGCAGTTTATTACATACAGGAGGAACTTATGGCTACACCTTC.

About this clone itself: Other nucleotide sequences from this sample produce the same CDR3. The chain couples TRBV7-2 to TRBJ2-5; D remains unclear. The CDR3 runs to 11 residues. V was pared by 3 bases and J by 3 bases, with 2 bases between. CDR1 and CDR2 (germline): SGHTA, FQGNSA. The CDR3: CASSLKETQYF. CDR3 nucleotides: TGTGCCAGCAGCTTGAAAGAGACCCAGTACTTC.

The chain joins TRBV3-1 (or the pseudogene TRBV3-2) to TRBJ1-4; D gene uncertain. CDR1 is LGHDT, CDR2 YNNKEL, per germline (reference sequence). This CDR3 region has 14 residues. Deletions cut 4 bases from V and 2 bases from J, with 8 bases between. CDR3 protein: CASSPMDTNEKLFF. CDR3 DNA: TGTGCCAGCAGCCCGATGGATACTAATGAAAAACTGTTTTTT.

This sequence joins TRBV4-3 and TRBJ2-3, with TRBD1 matching over 8 bases. Germline lookup yields CDR1 LGHNA and CDR2 YSLEER. Trimming took 4 bases from V and 2 from J; bases not matched to a gene: 2. The CDR3 loop spans 14 amino acids. The CDR3 DNA reads TGCGCCAGCAGCCGGGACAGGCCCACAGATACGCAGTATTTT. The encoded protein is CASSRDRPTDTQYF.

The chain employs TRBV6-5 and TRBJ1-4, with 7 bases that match TRBD1. The germline V gene encodes CDR1 MNHEY and CDR2 SVGAGI. Germline trimming cut 5 bases from V and 6 bases from J; bases unmatched to any gene: 6. This CDR3 contains 14 residues. The CDR3 sequence: CASSPTGSHEKLFF. The CDR3 region has the DNA TGTGCCAGCAGTCCGACAGGGTCCCATGAAAAACTGTTTTTT.

The chain has TRBV2 and TRBJ2-3, with D maybe TRBD2 (6 bases). CDR1 SNHLY and CDR2 FYNNEI come from the germline V gene. Trimming pared 5 bases from V and 5 bases from J, leaving 17 bases between. CDR3 length: 15 residues. Here the CDR3 reads CASSFLATRVDTQYF. DNA of the CDR3: TGTGCCAGCAGTTTCCTAGCGACTAGGGTAGATACGCAGTATTTT.

This clone was observed a handful of times. V usage is TRBV5-8 and J usage is TRBJ1-1; D is undetermined. The length of the CDR3 is 11 residues. Between the trimmed V and J ends, which lost 1 base and 11 bases, there was a span of 9 bases. CDR1 is SGHTS and CDR2 is YDEGEE in the germline V gene. CDR3: CASSLLHGAFF. The CDR3 DNA is TGTGCCAGCAGCTTGTTGCATGGGGCTTTCTTT.

The CDR3 reads CASSFLGANGYTF. CDR3 coding DNA: TGCGCCAGCAGCTTCTTGGGGGCTAATGGCTACACCTTC. The gene calls are TRBV5-1 and TRBJ1-2; maybe TRBD1 (6 bases). V was trimmed by 2 bases and J by 6 bases, leaving 11 bases between them. This CDR3 has 13 residues. Germline CDR1 SGHRS, CDR2 YFSETQ.

The chain carries TRBV7-2 and TRBJ2-7; unclear D gene. This CDR3 is 13 amino acids long. V was pared by 4 bases and J by 3 bases, with 10 bases between. Germline V gives CDR1 SGHTA, CDR2 FQGNSA. The CDR3 DNA follows: TGTGCCAGCAGCTACCTGGACCTCTACGAGCAGTACTTC. This gives the protein CASSYLDLYEQYF.